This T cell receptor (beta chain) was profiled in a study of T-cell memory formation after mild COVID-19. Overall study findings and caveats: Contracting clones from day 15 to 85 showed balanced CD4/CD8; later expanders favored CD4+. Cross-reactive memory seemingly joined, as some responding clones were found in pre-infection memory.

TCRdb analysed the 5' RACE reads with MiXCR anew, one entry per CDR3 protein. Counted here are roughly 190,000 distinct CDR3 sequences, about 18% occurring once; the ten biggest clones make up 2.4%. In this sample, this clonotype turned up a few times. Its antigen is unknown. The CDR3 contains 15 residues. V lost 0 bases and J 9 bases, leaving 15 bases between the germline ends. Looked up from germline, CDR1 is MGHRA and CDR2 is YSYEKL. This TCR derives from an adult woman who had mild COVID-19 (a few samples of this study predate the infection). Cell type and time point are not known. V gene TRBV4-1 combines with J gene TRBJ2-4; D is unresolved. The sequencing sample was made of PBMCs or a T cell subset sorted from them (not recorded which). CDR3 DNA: TGCGCCAGCAGCCAAGATTCGCAGAGGATGGCCATTCAGTACTTC. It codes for CASSQDSQRMAIQYF.